This T cell receptor (beta chain) was captured by sequencing in a study of blood T cell repertoires in COVID-19. On the study more broadly: The United States, Italy and Spain were the sources of the acute and convalescent COVID-19 samples.

Deletions cut 8 bases from V and 3 bases from J, with 10 bases between. CDR3 length equals 12 residues. Original processing methods: Cell counts per sample came from amplifying reference gene primers. The protocol was immunoSEQ multiplex PCR, while the TCRdb copy is restricted to in-frame clones and leaves out a portion. Clonal size and the V and J genes are those of that table, whereas D and trimming came from the DNA. Among fewer than 95,000 clones, 80% to 90% were seen once, and the ten largest hold nearly 5%. Material for sequencing was peripheral blood. This clonotype was obtained from a woman aged 80 or older with acute or convalescent COVID-19. The V call is TRBV12-3 or TRBV12-4, the J call TRBJ1-1; TRBD1 might be the D (5 bases). The CDR3 sequence is CASRKGYTEAFF. The CDR3 DNA is TGTGCCAGCCGTAAGGGGTACACTGAAGCTTTCTTT.